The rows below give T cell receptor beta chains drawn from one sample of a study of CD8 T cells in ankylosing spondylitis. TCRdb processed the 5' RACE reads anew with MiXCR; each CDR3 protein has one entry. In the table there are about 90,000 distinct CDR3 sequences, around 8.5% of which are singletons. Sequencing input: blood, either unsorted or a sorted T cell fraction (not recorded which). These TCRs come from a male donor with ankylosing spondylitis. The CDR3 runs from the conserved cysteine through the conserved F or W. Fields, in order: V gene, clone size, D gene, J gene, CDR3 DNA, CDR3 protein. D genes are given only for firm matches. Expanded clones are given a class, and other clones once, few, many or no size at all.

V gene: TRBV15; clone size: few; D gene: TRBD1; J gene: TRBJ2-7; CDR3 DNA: TGTGCCACCAGCAGAGGGACAGGGGCGACCTACGAGCAGTACTTC; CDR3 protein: CATSRGTGATYEQYF
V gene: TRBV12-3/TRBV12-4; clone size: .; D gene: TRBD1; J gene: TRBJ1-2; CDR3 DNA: TGTGCCAGCAGCCCGTGGGCGACAGGGCTGGCCTATGGCTACACCTTC; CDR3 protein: CASSPWATGLAYGYTF
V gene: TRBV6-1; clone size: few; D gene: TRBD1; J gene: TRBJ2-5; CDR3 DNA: TGTGCCAGCAGCCCAGGACAGGGGCCTCGGGAGACCCAGTACTTC; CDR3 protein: CASSPGQGPRETQYF
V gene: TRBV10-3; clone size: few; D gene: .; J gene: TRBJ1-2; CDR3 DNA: TGTGCCATCAGTGAGACAGGGAACTATGGCTACACCTTC; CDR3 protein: CAISETGNYGYTF
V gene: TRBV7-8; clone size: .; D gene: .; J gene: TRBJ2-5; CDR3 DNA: TGTGCCAGCACCGAACTACAGAAGACCCAGTACTTC; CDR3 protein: CASTELQKTQYF
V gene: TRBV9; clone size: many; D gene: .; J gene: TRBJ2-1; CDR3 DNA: TGTGCCAGCAGCGTGTCCCGGGATACACCAACTGAGCAGTTCTTC; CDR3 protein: CASSVSRDTPTEQFF
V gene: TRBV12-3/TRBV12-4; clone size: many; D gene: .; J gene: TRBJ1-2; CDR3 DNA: TGTGCCAGCAGTTTAAGGGGGGACTATGGCTACACCTTC; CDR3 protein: CASSLRGDYGYTF
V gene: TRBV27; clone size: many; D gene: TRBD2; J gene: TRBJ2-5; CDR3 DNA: TGTGCCAGCAGTTTATTCGGAGCGGGAGGGGAGACCCAGTACTTC; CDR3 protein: CASSLFGAGGETQYF
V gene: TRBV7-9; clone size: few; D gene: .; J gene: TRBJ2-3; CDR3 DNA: TGTGCCAGCAGCAACCGAGCAAACGCGGATACGCAGTATTTT; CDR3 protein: CASSNRANADTQYF
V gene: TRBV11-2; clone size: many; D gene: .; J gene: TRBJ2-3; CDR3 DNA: TGTGCCAGCAGCTTAGGGGGAGATACGCAGTATTTT; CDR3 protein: CASSLGGDTQYF
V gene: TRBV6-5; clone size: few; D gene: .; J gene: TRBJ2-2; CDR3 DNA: TGTGCCAGCAGTTGGGAGACCGGGGAGCTGTTTTTT; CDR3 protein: CASSWETGELFF
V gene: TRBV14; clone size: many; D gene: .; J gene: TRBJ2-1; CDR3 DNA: TGTGCCAGCAGCCGGCTGGAGGTAGATGAGCAGTTCTTC; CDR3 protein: CASSRLEVDEQFF
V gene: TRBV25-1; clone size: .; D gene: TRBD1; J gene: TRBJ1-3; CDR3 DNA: TGTGCCAGACCGCAGGGGGCTGGAAACACCATATATTTT; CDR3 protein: CARPQGAGNTIYF
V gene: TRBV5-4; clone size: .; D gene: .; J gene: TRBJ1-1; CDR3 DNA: TGTGCCAGCAGCTTGGGCAGGGGTTATCAAATGAACACTGAAGCTTTCTTT; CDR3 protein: CASSLGRGYQMNTEAFF
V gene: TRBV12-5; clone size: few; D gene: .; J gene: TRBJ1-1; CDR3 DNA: TGTGCTAGTGGTTTGGTTCCCGGACGGGAAACTGAAGCTTTCTTT; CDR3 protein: CASGLVPGRETEAFF
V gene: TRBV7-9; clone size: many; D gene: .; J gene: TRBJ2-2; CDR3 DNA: TGTGCCAGCAGCTTGCCCCCGGGACCCAAGAGCGGGGAGCTGTTTTTT; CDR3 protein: CASSLPPGPKSGELFF
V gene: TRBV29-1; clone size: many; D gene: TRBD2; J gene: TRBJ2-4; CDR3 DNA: TGCAGCGCCGGACTAGCGGGACTGAACATTCAGTACTTC; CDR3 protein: CSAGLAGLNIQYF
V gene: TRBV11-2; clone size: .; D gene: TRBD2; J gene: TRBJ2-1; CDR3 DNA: TGTGCCAGCAGCGTAGCGGGGGAGCAGTTCTTC; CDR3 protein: CASSVAGEQFF
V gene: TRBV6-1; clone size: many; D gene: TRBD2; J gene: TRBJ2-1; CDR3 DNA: TGTGCCAGCAGTGAGGGCCAGGGACTAGCGAGTTACAATGAGCAGTTCTTC; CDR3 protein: CASSEGQGLASYNEQFF
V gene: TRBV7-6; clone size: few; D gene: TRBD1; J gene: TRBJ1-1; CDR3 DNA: TGTGCCAGCAGCTTAGGCGGGACAGTTACTGAAGCTTTCTTT; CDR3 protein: CASSLGGTVTEAFF
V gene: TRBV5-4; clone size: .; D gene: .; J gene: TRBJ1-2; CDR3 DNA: TGTGCCAGCAGCTCGGACAGAGACTATGGCTACACCTTC; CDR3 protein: CASSSDRDYGYTF
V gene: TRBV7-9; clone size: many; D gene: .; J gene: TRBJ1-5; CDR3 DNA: TGTGCCAGCAGCTCAGAGGGTCGCGGACAGCCCCAGCATTTT; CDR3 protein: CASSSEGRGQPQHF
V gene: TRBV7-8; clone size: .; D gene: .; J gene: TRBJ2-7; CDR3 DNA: TGTGCCAGCAGCCCGACGCCTGACGGCGAGCAGTACTTC; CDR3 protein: CASSPTPDGEQYF
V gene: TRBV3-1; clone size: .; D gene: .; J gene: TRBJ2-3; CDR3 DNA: TGTGCCAGCAGCCAGGGCCTATACTCCACAGATACGCAGTATTTT; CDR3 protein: CASSQGLYSTDTQYF
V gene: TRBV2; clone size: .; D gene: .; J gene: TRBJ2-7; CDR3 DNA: TGTGCCAGCAGTGAGGCAGTCCCCCTCTCCTACGAGCAGTACTTC; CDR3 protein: CASSEAVPLSYEQYF
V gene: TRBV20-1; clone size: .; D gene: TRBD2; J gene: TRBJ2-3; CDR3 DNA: TGCAGTGCTAGTGTAGCGGGAGCAGCAGATACGCAGTATTTT; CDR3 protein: CSASVAGAADTQYF
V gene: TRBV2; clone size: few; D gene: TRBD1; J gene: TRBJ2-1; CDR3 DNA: TGTGCCAGCAGTGACGACAGGGTCGATGAGCAGTTCTTC; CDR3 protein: CASSDDRVDEQFF
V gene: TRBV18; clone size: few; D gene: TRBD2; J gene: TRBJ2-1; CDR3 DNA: TGTGCCAGCTCACTCACCGCCGGGACTAACTCCTACAATGAGCAGTTCTTC; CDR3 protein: CASSLTAGTNSYNEQFF
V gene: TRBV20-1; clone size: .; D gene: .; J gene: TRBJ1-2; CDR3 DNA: TGCAGTGCTAAATCGGGGCCAGCGCGTAGGGACTATGGCTACACCTTC; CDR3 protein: CSAKSGPARRDYGYTF
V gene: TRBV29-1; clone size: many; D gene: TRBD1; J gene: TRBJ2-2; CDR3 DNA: TGCAGCGTGTCACAGGGGTATCCCGGGGAGCTGTTTTTT; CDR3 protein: CSVSQGYPGELFF
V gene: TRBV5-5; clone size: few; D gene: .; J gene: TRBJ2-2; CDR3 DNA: TGTGCCAGCAGCTTAACGCCTGAGGAGGCCAACACCGGGGAGCTGTTTTTT; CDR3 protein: CASSLTPEEANTGELFF
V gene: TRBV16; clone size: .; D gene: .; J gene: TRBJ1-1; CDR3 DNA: TGTGCCAGCAGCCAATTTGTGGGGGGGAGCCAGAACACTGAAGCTTTCTTT; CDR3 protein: CASSQFVGGSQNTEAFF
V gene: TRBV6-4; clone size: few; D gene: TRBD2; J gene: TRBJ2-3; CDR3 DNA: TGTGCCAGCAGTGATGCGGGAGAAGGGGCAGATACGCAGTATTTT; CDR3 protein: CASSDAGEGADTQYF
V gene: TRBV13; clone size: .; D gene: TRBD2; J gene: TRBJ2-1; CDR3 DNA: TGTGCCAGCAGCTCTTTCGGACTAGCGGGAGACGATGAGCAGTTCTTC; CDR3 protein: CASSSFGLAGDDEQFF
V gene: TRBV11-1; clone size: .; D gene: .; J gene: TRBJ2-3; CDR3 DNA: TGTGCCAGCAGCCCCGCCCCCGGGAGCTTAACTACGAGCACAGATACGCAGTATTTT; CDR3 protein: CASSPAPGSLTTSTDTQYF
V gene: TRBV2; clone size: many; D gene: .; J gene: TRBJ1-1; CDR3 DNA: TGTGCCAGCAGTGATGGATCTCCTCTGGGCACTGAAGCTTTCTTT; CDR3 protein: CASSDGSPLGTEAFF
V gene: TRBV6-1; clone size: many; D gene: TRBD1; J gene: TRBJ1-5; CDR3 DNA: TGTGCCAGCAGGGGACAGGGAGGAGGCAATCAGCCCCAGCATTTT; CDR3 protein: CASRGQGGGNQPQHF
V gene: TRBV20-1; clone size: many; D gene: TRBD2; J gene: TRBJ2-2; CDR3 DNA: TGCAGTGCTAGAGATAGTGATAGCGGGAGAGTAAGGGGGGAGCTGTTTTTT; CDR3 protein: CSARDSDSGRVRGELFF
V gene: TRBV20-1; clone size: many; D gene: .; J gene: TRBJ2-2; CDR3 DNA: TGCAGTGCTGGGACTGAATTTTTTAACACCGGGGAGCTGTTTTTT; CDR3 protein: CSAGTEFFNTGELFF
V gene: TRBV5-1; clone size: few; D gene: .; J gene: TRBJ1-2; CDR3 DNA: TGCGCCAGCAGCTTGGCGCGAATGGAGGGCTACACCTTC; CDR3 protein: CASSLARMEGYTF
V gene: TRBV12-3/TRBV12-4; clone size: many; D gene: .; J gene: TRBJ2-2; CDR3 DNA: TGTGCCAGCAACCAAGCAGCTAGCGAGCCCACCGGGGAGCTGTTTTTT; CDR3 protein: CASNQAASEPTGELFF
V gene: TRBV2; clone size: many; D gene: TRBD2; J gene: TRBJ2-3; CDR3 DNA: TGTGCCACCCCGGGGGGAGATACGCAGTATTTT; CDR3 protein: CATPGGDTQYF
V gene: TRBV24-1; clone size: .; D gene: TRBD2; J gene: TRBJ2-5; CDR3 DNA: TGTGCCACTTCCCCCGGGACTAGCGGGAGGATGGGACAAGAGACCCAGTACTTC; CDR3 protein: CATSPGTSGRMGQETQYF
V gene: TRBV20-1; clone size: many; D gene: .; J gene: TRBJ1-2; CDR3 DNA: TGCAGTGCCCGTGTACCCCACACCTATGGCTACACCTTC; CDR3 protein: CSARVPHTYGYTF
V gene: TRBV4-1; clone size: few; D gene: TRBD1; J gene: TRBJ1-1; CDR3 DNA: TGCGCCAGCAGCCATGGACAGGGGGTTGAGAACACTGAAGCTTTCTTT; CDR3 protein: CASSHGQGVENTEAFF
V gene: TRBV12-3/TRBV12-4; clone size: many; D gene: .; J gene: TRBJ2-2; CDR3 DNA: TGTGCCTGCTCGGACCCTGCGGGGACCGGGGAGCTGTTTTTT; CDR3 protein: CACSDPAGTGELFF
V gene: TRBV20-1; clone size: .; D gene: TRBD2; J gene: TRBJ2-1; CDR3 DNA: TGCAGTGCTAGACCCCTAGCGGGAGTCTCTAATGAGCAGTTCTTC; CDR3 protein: CSARPLAGVSNEQFF